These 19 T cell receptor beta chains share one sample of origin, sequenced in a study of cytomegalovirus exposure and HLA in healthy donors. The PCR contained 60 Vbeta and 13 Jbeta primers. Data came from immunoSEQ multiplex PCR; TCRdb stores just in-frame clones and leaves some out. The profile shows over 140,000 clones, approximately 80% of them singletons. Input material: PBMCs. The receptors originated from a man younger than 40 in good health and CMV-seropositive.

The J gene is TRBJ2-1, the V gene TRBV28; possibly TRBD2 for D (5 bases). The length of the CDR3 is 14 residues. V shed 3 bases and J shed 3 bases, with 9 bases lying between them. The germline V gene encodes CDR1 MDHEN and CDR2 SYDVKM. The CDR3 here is CASSLVGDYNEQFF. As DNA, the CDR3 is TGTGCCAGCAGTTTGGTCGGGGACTACAATGAGCAGTTCTTC.

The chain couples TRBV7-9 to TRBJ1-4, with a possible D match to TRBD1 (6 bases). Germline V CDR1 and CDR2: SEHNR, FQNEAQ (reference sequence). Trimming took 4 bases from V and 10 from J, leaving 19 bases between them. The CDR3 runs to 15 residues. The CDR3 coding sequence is TGTGCCAGCAGCTCCCGGGGGGGGGCTGAAGGAAAACTGTTTTTT. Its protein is CASSSRGGAEGKLFF. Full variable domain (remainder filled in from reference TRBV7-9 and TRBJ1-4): DTGVSQNPRHKITKRGQNVTFRCDPISEHNRLYWYRQTLGQGPEFLTYFQNEAQLEKSRLLSDRFSAERPKGSFSTLEIQRTEQGDSAMYLCASSSRGGAEGKLFFGSGTQLSVL.

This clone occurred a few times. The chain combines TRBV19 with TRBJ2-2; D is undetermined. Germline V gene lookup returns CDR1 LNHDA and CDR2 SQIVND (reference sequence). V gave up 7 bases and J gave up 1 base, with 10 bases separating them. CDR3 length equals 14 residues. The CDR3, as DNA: TGTGCCAGTATGGGCAGGCTGAACACCGGGGAGCTGTTTTTT. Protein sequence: CASMGRLNTGELFF. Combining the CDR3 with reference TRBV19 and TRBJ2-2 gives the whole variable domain DGGITQSPKYLFRKEGQNVTLSCEQNLNHDAMYWYRQDPGQGLRLIYYSQIVNDFQKGDIAEGYSVSREKKESFPLTVTSAQKNPTAFYLCASMGRLNTGELFFGEGSRLTVL.

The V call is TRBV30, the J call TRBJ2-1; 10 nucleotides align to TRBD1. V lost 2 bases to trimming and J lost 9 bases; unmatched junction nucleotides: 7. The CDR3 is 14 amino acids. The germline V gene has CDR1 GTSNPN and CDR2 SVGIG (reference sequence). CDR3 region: CAWSSGQGFGEQFF. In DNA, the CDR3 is TGTGCCTGGAGTTCGGGACAGGGGTTTGGTGAGCAGTTCTTC.

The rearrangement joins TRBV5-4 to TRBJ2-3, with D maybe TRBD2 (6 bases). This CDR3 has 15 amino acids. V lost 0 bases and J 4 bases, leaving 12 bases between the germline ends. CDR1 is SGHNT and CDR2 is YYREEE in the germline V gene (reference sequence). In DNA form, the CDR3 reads TGTGCCAGCAGCTTGGGCCGGGAGCGGCCAGATACGCAGTATTTT. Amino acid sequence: CASSLGRERPDTQYF.

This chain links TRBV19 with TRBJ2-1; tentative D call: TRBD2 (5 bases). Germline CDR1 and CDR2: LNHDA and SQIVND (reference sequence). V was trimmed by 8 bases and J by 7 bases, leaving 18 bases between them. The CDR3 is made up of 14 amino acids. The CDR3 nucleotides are TGTGCCAGTTCTCCGCTAGCCCCGGGGAATGAGCAGTTCTTC. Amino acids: CASSPLAPGNEQFF.

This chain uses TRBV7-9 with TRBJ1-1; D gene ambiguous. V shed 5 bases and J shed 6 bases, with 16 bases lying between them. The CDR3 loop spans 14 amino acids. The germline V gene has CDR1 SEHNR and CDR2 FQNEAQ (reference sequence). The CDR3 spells CASSPRGGQAEAFF. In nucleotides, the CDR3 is TGTGCCAGCAGCCCCCGCGGAGGGCAAGCTGAAGCTTTCTTT.

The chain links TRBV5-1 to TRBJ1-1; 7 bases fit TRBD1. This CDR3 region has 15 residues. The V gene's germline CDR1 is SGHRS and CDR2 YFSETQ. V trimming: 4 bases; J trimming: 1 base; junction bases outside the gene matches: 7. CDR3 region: CASSPLGQQNTEAFF. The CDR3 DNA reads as TGCGCCAGCAGCCCGTTGGGACAGCAGAACACTGAAGCTTTCTTT. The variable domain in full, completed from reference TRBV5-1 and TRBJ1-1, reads KAGVTQTPRYLIKTRGQQVTLSCSPISGHRSVSWYQQTPGQGLQFLFEYFSETQRNKGNFPGRFSGRQFSNSRSEMNVSTLELGDSALYLCASSPLGQQNTEAFFGQGTRLTVV.

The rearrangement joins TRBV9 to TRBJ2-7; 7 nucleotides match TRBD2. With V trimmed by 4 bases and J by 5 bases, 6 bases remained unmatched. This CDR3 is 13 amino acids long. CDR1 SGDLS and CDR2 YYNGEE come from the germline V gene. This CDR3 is CASSPRLADEQYF. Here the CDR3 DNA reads TGTGCCAGCAGCCCCAGACTAGCCGACGAGCAGTACTTC.

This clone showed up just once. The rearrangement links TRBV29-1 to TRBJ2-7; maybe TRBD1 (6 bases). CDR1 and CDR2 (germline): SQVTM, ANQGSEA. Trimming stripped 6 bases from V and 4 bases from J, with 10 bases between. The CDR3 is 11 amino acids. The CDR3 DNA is TGCAGCGTCGACGACAGGTACGAGCAGTACTTC. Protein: CSVDDRYEQYF.

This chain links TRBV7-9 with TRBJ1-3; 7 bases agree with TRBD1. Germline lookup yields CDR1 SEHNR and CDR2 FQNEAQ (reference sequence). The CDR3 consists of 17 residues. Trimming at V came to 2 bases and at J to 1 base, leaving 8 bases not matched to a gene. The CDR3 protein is CASSLRGGQTSGNTIYF. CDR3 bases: TGTGCCAGCAGCTTACGGGGGGGACAGACATCTGGAAACACCATATATTTT.

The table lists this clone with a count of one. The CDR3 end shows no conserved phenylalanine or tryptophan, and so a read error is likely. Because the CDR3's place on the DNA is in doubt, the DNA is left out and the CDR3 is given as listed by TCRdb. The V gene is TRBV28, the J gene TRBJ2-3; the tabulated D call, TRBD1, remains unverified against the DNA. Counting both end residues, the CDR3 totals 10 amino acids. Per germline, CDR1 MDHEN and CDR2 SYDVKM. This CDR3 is CASSHWDTLL.

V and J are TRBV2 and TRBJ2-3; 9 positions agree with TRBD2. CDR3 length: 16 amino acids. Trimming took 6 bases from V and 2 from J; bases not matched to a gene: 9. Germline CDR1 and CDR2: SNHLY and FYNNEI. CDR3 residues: CASRDTLAGYTDTQYF. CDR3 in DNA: TGTGCCAGCAGGGACACTCTAGCGGGATACACAGATACGCAGTATTTT. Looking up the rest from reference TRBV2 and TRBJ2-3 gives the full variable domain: EPEVTQTPSHQVTQMGQEVILRCVPISNHLYFYWYRQILGQKVEFLVSFYNNEISEKSEIFDDQFSVERPDGSNFTLKIRSTKLEDSAMYFCASRDTLAGYTDTQYFGPGTRLTVL.

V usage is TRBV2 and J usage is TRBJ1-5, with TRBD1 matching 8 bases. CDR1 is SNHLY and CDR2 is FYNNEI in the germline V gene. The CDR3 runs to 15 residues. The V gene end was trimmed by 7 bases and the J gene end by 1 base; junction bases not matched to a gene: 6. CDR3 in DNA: TGTGCCAGCATCTTGGACAGGGTCAGCAATCAGCCCCAGCATTTT. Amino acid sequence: CASILDRVSNQPQHF. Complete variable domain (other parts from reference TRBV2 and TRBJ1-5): EPEVTQTPSHQVTQMGQEVILRCVPISNHLYFYWYRQILGQKVEFLVSFYNNEISEKSEIFDDQFSVERPDGSNFTLKIRSTKLEDSAMYFCASILDRVSNQPQHFGDGTRLSIL.

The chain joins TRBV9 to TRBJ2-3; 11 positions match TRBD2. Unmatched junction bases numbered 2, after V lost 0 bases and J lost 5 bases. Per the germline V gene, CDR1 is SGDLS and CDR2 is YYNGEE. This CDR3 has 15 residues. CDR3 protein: CASSVEGTSGDTQYF. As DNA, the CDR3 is TGTGCCAGCAGCGTAGAAGGGACTAGCGGAGATACGCAGTATTTT. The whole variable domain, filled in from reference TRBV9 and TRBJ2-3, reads DSGVTQTPKHLITATGQRVTLRCSPRSGDLSVYWYQQSLDQGLQFLIQYYNGEERAKGNILERFSAQQFPDLHSELNLSSLELGDSALYFCASSVEGTSGDTQYFGPGTRLTVL.

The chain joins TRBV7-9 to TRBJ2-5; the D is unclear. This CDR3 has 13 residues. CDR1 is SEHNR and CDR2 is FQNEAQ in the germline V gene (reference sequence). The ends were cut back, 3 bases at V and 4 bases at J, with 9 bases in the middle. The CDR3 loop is CASSLVGVETQYF. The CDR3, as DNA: TGTGCCAGCAGCTTGGTAGGAGTAGAGACCCAGTACTTC.

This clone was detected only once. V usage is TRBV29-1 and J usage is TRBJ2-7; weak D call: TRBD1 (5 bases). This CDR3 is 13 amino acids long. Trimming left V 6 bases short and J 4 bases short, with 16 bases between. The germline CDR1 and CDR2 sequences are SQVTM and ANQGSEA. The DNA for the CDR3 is TGCAGCGTGACCCTTTACAGGCCATACGAGCAGTACTTC. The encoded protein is CSVTLYRPYEQYF.

The CDR3 region has the DNA TGTGCCACCAGCCTCATGACAGGGTACAATGAGCAGTTCTTC. Its translation is CATSLMTGYNEQFF. The rearrangement uses TRBV15 and TRBJ2-1; 7 bases agree with TRBD1. CDR1 LNHNV and CDR2 YYDKDF come from the germline V gene (reference sequence). V shed 5 bases, J shed 4 bases, and the junction held 5 bases outside the gene matches. This CDR3 comprises 14 residues. Complete variable domain (other parts from reference TRBV15 and TRBJ2-1): DAMVIQNPRYQVTQFGKPVTLSCSQTLNHNVMYWYQQKSSQAPKLLFHYYDKDFNNEADTPDNFQSRRPNTSFCFLDIRSPGLGDTAMYLCATSLMTGYNEQFFGPGTRLTVL.

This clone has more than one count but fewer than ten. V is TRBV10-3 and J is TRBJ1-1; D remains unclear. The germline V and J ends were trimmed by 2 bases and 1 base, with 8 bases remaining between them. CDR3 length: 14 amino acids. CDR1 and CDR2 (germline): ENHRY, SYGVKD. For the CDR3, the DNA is TGTGCCATCAGTGAGGGGGAGGGGAACACTGAAGCTTTCTTT. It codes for CAISEGEGNTEAFF.